The 9 T cell receptor beta chains in this list originate from one sample, sequenced in a study of blood T cell repertoires in COVID-19. Clones were read by immunoSEQ multiplex PCR, and TCRdb kept only the in-frame ones, dropping some. Seen here are just under 95,000 clones, 60% to 85% observed once, and the top ten hold around 9%. The sequencing input was peripheral blood. The receptor set was obtained from a man aged 45-65 years who had recovered from COVID-19.

The chain joins TRBV30 to TRBJ2-7, with 10 bases aligning to TRBD2. The CDR3 covers 14 residues. Germline V gene data show CDR1 as GTSNPN and CDR2 as SVGIG (reference sequence). With 3 bases clipped from V and 7 bases from J, the junction kept 9 bases outside the gene matches. CDR3 in amino acids: CAWSSSGGPREQYF. DNA for the CDR3: TGTGCCTGGAGCTCTAGCGGGGGTCCTCGGGAGCAGTACTTC.

The chain joins TRBV28 to TRBJ1-2; tentative D call: TRBD1 (6 bases). Germline V gene lookup returns CDR1 MDHEN and CDR2 SYDVKM. CDR3 size: 16 residues. Deletions cut 2 bases from V and 5 bases from J, with 18 bases between. DNA of the CDR3: TGTGCCAGCAGTTTAATAGGACGGACAGCCCAGTATGGCTACACCTTC. This gives the protein CASSLIGRTAQYGYTF.

This clone was seen more than once but under ten times. The CDR3 DNA sequence: TGCGCCAGCAGCAAGCTGACTAGCGGGGCGTCAGATACGCAGTATTTT. Translation: CASSKLTSGASDTQYF. The genes are TRBV5-1 and TRBJ2-3, with 11 positions matching TRBD2. Trimming cost V 4 bases and J 4 bases; bases outside gene matches: 8. CDR1 and CDR2 (germline): SGHRS, YFSETQ. The CDR3 has 16 residues. Variable domain in full (rest from reference TRBV5-1 and TRBJ2-3): KAGVTQTPRYLIKTRGQQVTLSCSPISGHRSVSWYQQTPGQGLQFLFEYFSETQRNKGNFPGRFSGRQFSNSRSEMNVSTLELGDSALYLCASSKLTSGASDTQYFGPGTRLTVL.

The chain couples TRBV27 to TRBJ2-3, with 8 bases fitting TRBD1. The trim removed 6 bases at V and 7 bases at J, leaving 9 bases unmatched. Per the germline V gene, CDR1 is MNHEY and CDR2 is SMNVEV (reference sequence). This CDR3 comprises 14 residues. The CDR3 protein is CASSLGQGINTQYF. The CDR3 bases are TGTGCCAGCAGCCTCGGACAGGGTATAAATACGCAGTATTTT.

The V and J genes are TRBV20-1 and TRBJ2-3; D not certain. Trimming stripped 7 bases from V and 1 base from J, with 3 bases between. The CDR3 is made up of 10 amino acids. CDR1 is DFQATT, CDR2 SNEGSKA, per germline (reference sequence). CDR3 DNA sequence: TGCAGTGTAGGCACAGATACGCAGTATTTT. It translates to CSVGTDTQYF.

This chain joins TRBV18 and TRBJ2-7; D possibly corresponds to TRBD2 (5 bases). The germline CDR1 and CDR2 sequences are KGHSH and LQKENI. Trimming left V 2 bases short and J 0 bases short, with 11 bases between. The CDR3 runs to 15 residues. The CDR3 DNA reads as TGTGCCAGCTCACCAGGAGAGGGAAGCTCCTACGAGCAGTACTTC. Its protein is CASSPGEGSSYEQYF.

The chain is built from TRBV24-1 and TRBJ1-3, with 8 bases matching TRBD1. The trim removed 4 bases at V and 1 base at J, leaving 14 bases unmatched. The germline gives CDR1 KGHDR, CDR2 SFDVKD. The CDR3 has 19 residues. CDR3 sequence (DNA): TGTGCCACCAGTGAAAGACCCCGGACAGGGCCTATTTCTGGAAACACCATATATTTT. Amino acids: CATSERPRTGPISGNTIYF.

In this sample, this clone turned up once. The rearrangement joins TRBV5-1 to TRBJ2-7; tentatively, D is TRBD1 (5 bases). Germline-derived CDR1 and CDR2 are SGHRS and YFSETQ. Trimming took 2 bases from V and 6 from J, leaving 9 bases between them. The CDR3 spans 12 residues. The CDR3 region is CASSLGEGEQYF. CDR3 nucleotides: TGCGCCAGCAGCTTAGGGGAAGGCGAGCAGTACTTC.

Comment on this clone: This specimen includes other DNA sequences encoding the same CDR3. The chain employs TRBV10-3 and TRBJ1-1; D not resolved. CDR1 ENHRY and CDR2 SYGVKD come from the germline V gene. CDR3 length: 12 residues. The V and J ends lost 6 bases and 1 base respectively, with 6 bases between them. The CDR3 DNA follows: TGTGCCATCAGCCCAGGGAACACTGAAGCTTTCTTT. It specifies CAISPGNTEAFF.